Sequencing of this T cell receptor beta chain was carried out in a study of cytomegalovirus exposure and HLA in healthy donors. The method was immunoSEQ multiplex PCR; TCRdb's version includes in-frame clones alone and lacks a portion of them. The data show about 160,000 clones, under 90% seen once. Of note for this clone: Its antigen is not known.

Per germline, CDR1 SGHVS and CDR2 FQNEAQ. This CDR3 is 19 amino acids long. V shed 2 bases, J shed 2 bases, and the junction held 12 bases outside the gene matches. Regarding the study as a whole: Both high specificity and high sensitivity reportedly marked the classifier's diagnosis of cytomegalovirus status. The listing of roughly 160 TCR beta chains classed them as cytomegalovirus-associated.

The sequence was obtained from a woman aged 18-35 years in good health and CMV-seropositive. The sequenced sample was PBMCs. The chain is built from TRBV7-8 and TRBJ2-2; 9 bases align to TRBD1. CDR3 DNA sequence: TGTGCCAGCAGCTTACGGGGCTTTTCGGGACAGGGAAACACCGGGGAGCTGTTTTTT. This codes for CASSLRGFSGQGNTGELFF.